This T cell receptor beta chain derives from a study of metastatic and nonmetastatic thyroid tumors. Study in general: Repertoires of blood and of tissue (tumor or nodule) from malignant and benign thyroid patients were compared.

Among the patients, none had received any treatment before thyroid surgery. Per germline, CDR1 MNHNS and CDR2 SASEGT. V gave up 5 bases and J gave up 10 bases, with 12 bases separating them. The CDR3 consists of 13 residues. Study-level findings and limits: For both blood and tumor, malignant thyroid tumors reportedly showed significantly higher TCR beta diversity than benign nodules did.

TCRdb ran MiXCR on the PCR reads. This sample has roughly 14,000 clones, with roughly 28% found just once. About this clone itself: Its specificity is unknown.

This chain joins TRBV6-1 and TRBJ1-6; D uncertain. The sample taken for sequencing was tumor tissue. This TCR was recovered from a female donor with papillary thyroid cancer or a benign thyroid nodule (not recorded which). Some clones in this sample may be carry-over from other donors' samples. The CDR3 DNA reads TGTGCCAGCAGTACCGATGCACAATCACCCCTCCACTTT. Translating gives CASSTDAQSPLHF.